The T cell receptor (beta chain) described here comes from a study of cytomegalovirus exposure and HLA in healthy donors. The CDR3 consists of 12 residues. V gave up 5 bases and J gave up 4 bases, with 8 bases separating them. From germline, CDR1 is SGHTA and CDR2 FQGNSA. The method was immunoSEQ multiplex PCR; TCRdb's version includes in-frame clones alone and lacks a portion of them. The sample has about 360,000 clones, just over 85% seen once. The source is a woman aged 18-29 years in good health and CMV-seronegative. Source material: PBMCs. The rearrangement uses TRBV7-2 and TRBJ1-1; D not resolved. CDR3 amino acids: CASSGRGTEAFF. In DNA form, the CDR3 reads TGTGCCAGCAGCGGAAGAGGCACTGAAGCTTTCTTT.